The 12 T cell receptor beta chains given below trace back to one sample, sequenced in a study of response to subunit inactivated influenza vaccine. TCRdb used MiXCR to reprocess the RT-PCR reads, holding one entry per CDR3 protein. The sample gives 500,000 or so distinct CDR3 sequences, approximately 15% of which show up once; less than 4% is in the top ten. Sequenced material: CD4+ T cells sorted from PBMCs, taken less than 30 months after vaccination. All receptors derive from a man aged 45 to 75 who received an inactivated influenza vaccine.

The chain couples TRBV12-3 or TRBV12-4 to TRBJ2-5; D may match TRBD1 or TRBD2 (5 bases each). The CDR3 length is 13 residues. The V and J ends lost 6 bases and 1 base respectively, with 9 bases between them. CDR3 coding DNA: TGTGCCAGCAGGACCGGGACCCAAGAGACCCAGTACTTC. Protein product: CASRTGTQETQYF.

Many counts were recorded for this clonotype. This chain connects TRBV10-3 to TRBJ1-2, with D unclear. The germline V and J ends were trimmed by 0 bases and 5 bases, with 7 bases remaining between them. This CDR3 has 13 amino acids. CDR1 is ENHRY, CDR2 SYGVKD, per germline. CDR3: CAISESNKYGYTF. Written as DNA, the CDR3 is TGTGCCATCAGTGAGTCAAATAAGTATGGCTACACCTTC.

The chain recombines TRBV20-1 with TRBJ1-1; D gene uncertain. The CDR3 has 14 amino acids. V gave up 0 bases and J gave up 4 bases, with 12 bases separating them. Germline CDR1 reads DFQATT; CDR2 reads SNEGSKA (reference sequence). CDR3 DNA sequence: TGCAGTGCTAGAGATCCGGGTTGGGGCACTGAAGCTTTCTTT. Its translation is CSARDPGWGTEAFF.

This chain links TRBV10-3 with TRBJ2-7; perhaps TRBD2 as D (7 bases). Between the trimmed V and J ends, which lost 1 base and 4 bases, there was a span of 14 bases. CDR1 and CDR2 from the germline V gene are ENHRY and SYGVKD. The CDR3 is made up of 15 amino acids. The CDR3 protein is CAISEWQGRVYEQYF. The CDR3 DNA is TGTGCCATCAGTGAGTGGCAGGGGAGGGTGTACGAGCAGTACTTC.

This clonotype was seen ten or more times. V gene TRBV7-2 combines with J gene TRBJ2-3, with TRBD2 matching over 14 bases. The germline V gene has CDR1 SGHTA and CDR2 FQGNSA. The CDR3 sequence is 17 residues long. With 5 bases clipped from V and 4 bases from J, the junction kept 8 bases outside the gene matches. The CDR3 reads CASSPSMTSGGADTQYF. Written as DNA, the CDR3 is TGTGCCAGCAGCCCATCGATGACTAGCGGGGGGGCAGATACGCAGTATTTT. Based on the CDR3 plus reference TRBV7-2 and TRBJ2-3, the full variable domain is GAGVSQSPSNKVTEKGKDVELRCDPISGHTALYWYRQSLGQGLEFLIYFQGNSAPDKSGLPSDRFSAERTGGSVSTLTIQRTQQEDSAVYLCASSPSMTSGGADTQYFGPGTRLTVL.

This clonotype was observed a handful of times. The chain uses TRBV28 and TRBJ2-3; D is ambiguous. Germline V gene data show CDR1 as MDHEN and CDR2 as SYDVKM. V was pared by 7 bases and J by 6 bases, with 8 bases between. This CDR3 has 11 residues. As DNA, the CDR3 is TGTGCCAGCAACAGTGGGGATACGCAGTATTTT. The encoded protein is CASNSGDTQYF.

The CDR3 nucleotides are TGCAGCGTTGAAGGGGGCAGGGGACCAGATACGCAGTATTTT. Amino acids: CSVEGGRGPDTQYF. The V gene is TRBV29-1, the J gene TRBJ2-3, with a possible D match to TRBD1 (6 bases). V lost 1 base to trimming and J lost 4 bases, with 12 bases between them. This CDR3 is 14 amino acids long. Germline V gene sequence: CDR1 SQVTM, CDR2 ANQGSEA.

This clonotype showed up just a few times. Written as DNA, the CDR3 is TGCAGTGCTAGAAATTACAGGGGTGACTACGAGCAGTACTTC. Its translation is CSARNYRGDYEQYF. The chain couples TRBV20-1 to TRBJ2-7, with 7 nucleotides matching TRBD1. Germline CDR1 DFQATT, CDR2 SNEGSKA (reference sequence). There are 14 residues in the CDR3. Trimming cost V 2 bases and J 3 bases; bases outside gene matches: 7.

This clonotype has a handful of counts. The CDR3 nucleotides read TGTGCCAGCAGCTTTGGGACAGGGGGCTATGGCTACACCTTC. Translation: CASSFGTGGYGYTF. The V gene is TRBV7-9, the J gene TRBJ1-2; 11 bases agree with TRBD1. CDR1 is SEHNR, CDR2 FQNEAQ, per germline (reference sequence). V shed 3 bases and J 4 bases; nucleotides not matched to a gene: 1. The CDR3 spans 14 residues.

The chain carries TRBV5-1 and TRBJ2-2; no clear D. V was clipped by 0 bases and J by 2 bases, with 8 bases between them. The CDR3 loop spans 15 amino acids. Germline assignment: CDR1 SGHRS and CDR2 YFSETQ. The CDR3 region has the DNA TGCGCCAGCAGCTTGGGGGTGCCTAACACCGGGGAGCTGTTTTTT. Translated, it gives CASSLGVPNTGELFF.

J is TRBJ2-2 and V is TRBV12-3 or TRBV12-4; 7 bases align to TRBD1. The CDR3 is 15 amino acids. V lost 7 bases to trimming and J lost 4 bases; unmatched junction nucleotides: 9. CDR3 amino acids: CASTLGTEGTGELFF. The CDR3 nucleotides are TGTGCCAGCACTCTCGGGACAGAGGGCACCGGGGAGCTGTTTTTT.

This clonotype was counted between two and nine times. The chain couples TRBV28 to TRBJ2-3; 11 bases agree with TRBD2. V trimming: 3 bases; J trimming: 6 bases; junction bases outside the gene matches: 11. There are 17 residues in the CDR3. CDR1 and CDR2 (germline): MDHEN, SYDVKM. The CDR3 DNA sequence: TGTGCCAGCAGTTTGCAGACTAGCGGGGTGTTCGGGGATACGCAGTATTTT. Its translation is CASSLQTSGVFGDTQYF.